This T cell receptor beta chain appears in the sequencing data of a study of T cell repertoires in cytomegalovirus infection. Study-level information: CMV infection and matching HLA type were both indicated by public TCR beta signatures.

This clonotype appeared a few times. The antigen remains unidentified. TCRdb re-called the reads with MiXCR, one entry per CDR3 protein. Of 680,000 or so distinct CDR3 sequences in the sample, 35% to 45% were seen once. Overall study results and limits: Totalled public TCR beta family frequency picked out people who carried CMV plus the relevant HLA. CMV-specific TCR beta clonotypes restricted by HLA-C dominated the ex vivo response.

The CDR3 contains 13 residues. Germline assignment: CDR1 SGHTA and CDR2 FQGNSA. V lost 1 base and J lost 7, with 10 bases in between. The V and J genes are TRBV7-2 and TRBJ1-2; D possibly corresponds to TRBD1 (6 bases). The receptor comes from a human donor in good health (CMV status not recorded). Some clones in this sample may be carry-over from other donors' samples. Sequencing input: PBMCs. CDR3 bases: TGTGCCAGCAGCTTAGACAGGGTGGCTGGCTACACCTTC. It specifies CASSLDRVAGYTF.